The 7 T cell receptor beta chains given below trace back to one sample, sequenced in a study of T-cell reconstitution after alpha-beta-depleted transplantation in children. Unique molecular identifiers were used in preparing the TCRbeta library. TCRdb re-analysed the PCR reads in MiXCR, keeping a single row per CDR3 protein. The data hold hundreds of thousands of distinct CDR3 sequences, with roughly a quarter observed a single time. The sequenced sample was PBMCs, mostly from graft donor cells, obtained 360 days after TCRalphabeta/CD19-depleted stem cell transplant. The receptors originated from a female patient aged 2 to 10 who had a stem cell transplant for congenital amegakaryocytic thrombocytopenia, so the T cells may come from the graft donor.

This chain uses TRBV10-3 with TRBJ1-2; no firm D call. The CDR3 sequence is 11 residues long. Germline values: CDR1 ENHRY, CDR2 SYGVKD. Trimming shortened V by 6 bases and J by 6 bases, and 8 bases separated the two germline ends. The CDR3, as DNA: TGTGCCATCAGCAACTCGGATGGCTACACCTTC. As protein: CAISNSDGYTF.

This clonotype was recorded a few times. The V call is TRBV20-1, the J call TRBJ2-5; TRBD1 matches 10 bases. This CDR3 contains 15 residues. From germline, CDR1 is DFQATT and CDR2 SNEGSKA (reference sequence). Germline trimming cut 1 base from V and 4 bases from J; bases unmatched to any gene: 6. The CDR3 loop reads CSARADRGLGETQYF. CDR3 nucleotide sequence: TGCAGTGCTAGAGCCGACAGGGGGCTCGGAGAGACCCAGTACTTC.

Only a few counts were recorded for this clonotype. The chain couples TRBV5-4 to TRBJ2-2; 8 bases line up with TRBD2. This CDR3 is 15 amino acids long. Losses at the gene ends were 5 bases for V and 7 bases for J; bases not matched to a gene: 10. The V gene's germline CDR1 is SGHNT and CDR2 YYREEE (reference sequence). Written as DNA, the CDR3 is TGTGCCAGCAGAGCCACGGGAGGGGGTGGCGGGGAGCTGTTTTTT. Its translation: CASRATGGGGGELFF.

The chain couples TRBV7-9 to TRBJ2-7; 11 nucleotides match TRBD1. This CDR3 spans 14 amino acids. With V trimmed by 4 bases and J by 4 bases, 3 bases remained unmatched. Germline CDR1 is SEHNR and CDR2 is FQNEAQ (reference sequence). The CDR3 DNA reads as TGTGCCAGCAGCTGGGGACAGGGGGGTTACGAGCAGTACTTC. Protein product: CASSWGQGGYEQYF.

This clonotype occurred a few times. The CDR3 region is CAISQTEFSTDTQYF. In nucleotides, the CDR3 is TGTGCCATCAGCCAGACAGAGTTTAGCACAGATACGCAGTATTTT. The V and J genes are TRBV10-3 and TRBJ2-3; tentatively, D is TRBD1 (5 bases). Per germline, CDR1 ENHRY and CDR2 SYGVKD. The ends were cut back, 6 bases at V and 0 bases at J, with 13 bases in the middle. The CDR3 totals 15 residues.

V usage is TRBV5-6 and J usage is TRBJ2-1; TRBD1 matches at 7 bases. Germline trimming cut 0 bases from V and 4 bases from J; bases unmatched to any gene: 7. The CDR3 extends over 16 amino acids. From germline, CDR1 is SGHDT and CDR2 YYEEEE. DNA of the CDR3: TGTGCCAGCAGCTTGGGAACAGGGGTGGGGTACAATGAGCAGTTCTTC. Translated: CASSLGTGVGYNEQFF.

The chain couples TRBV11-2 to TRBJ1-2, with D perhaps TRBD1 (6 bases). The CDR3 sequence is 16 residues long. With 5 bases removed from V and 4 bases from J, the gap between germline ends came to 20 bases. CDR1 and CDR2 from the germline V gene are SGHAT and FQNNGV. The CDR3: CASSQLPTGLGYGYTF. The CDR3 DNA sequence: TGTGCCAGCAGCCAGTTGCCTACAGGGTTAGGCTATGGCTACACCTTC.